This T cell receptor (beta chain) was identified in a study of blood T cell repertoires in COVID-19. Across the study: Collection of acute and convalescent COVID-19 samples took place in the United States, Italy and Spain. The analysed material was cDNA or gDNA that came from T cells, B-cell-depleted T cells, or PBMCs.

Germline CDR1 and CDR2: LNHDA and SQIVND (reference sequence). The length of the CDR3 is 15 residues. V lost 7 bases, J lost 3 bases, and 7 bases stayed unmatched. Under the authors' procedure: Estimates of nucleated cell counts were drawn from the amplification of reference gene primers. The method was immunoSEQ multiplex PCR; TCRdb's version includes in-frame clones alone and lacks a portion of them. D and trimming come from the DNA, and the V and J calls and clone size come from that table. The sample includes roughly 120,000 clones, more than 70% seen only once; the top ten take approximately 5%.

The chain employs TRBV19 and TRBJ2-3; TRBD2 agrees at 10 bases. This TCR was recovered from a human donor in a cohort sampled during active COVID-19. The sample consisted of peripheral blood. CDR3 protein: CASTNSGRLTDTQYF. The CDR3 DNA reads as TGTGCCAGTACTAATAGCGGGAGGTTGACAGATACGCAGTATTTT.